The 23 T cell receptor beta chains below come from one sample, sequenced in a study of OX40 agonist ivuxolimab in advanced cancers. Assay: immunoSEQ multiplex PCR; the TCRdb copy retains only in-frame clones and omits some. The profile shows some 16,000 clones, roughly 71% of them singletons. The sample was CD4+ or CD8+ T cells sorted from blood, taken in a trial of the OX40 agonist ivuxolimab. All receptors derive from an adult with an advanced solid tumor such as melanoma, head and neck, liver or kidney cancer.

The chain uses TRBV7-3 and TRBJ2-1; 10 bases agree with TRBD1. There are 18 residues in the CDR3. V was clipped by 5 bases and J by 2 bases; unmatched bases: 12. In germline, CDR1 is SGHTA, CDR2 FQGTGA. In DNA, the CDR3 is TGTGCCAGCAGCCGCTGGACAGGGGGTGTTTCGGCCTACAATGAGCAGTTCTTC. Its translation is CASSRWTGGVSAYNEQFF. Full variable domain (rest looked up from reference TRBV7-3 and TRBJ2-1): GAGVSQTPSNKVTEKGKYVELRCDPISGHTALYWYRQSLGQGPEFLIYFQGTGAADDSGLPNDRFFAVRPEGSVSTLKIQRTERGDSAVYLCASSRWTGGVSAYNEQFFGPGTRLTVL.

This clone rates as medium-sized (0.01 to 0.1%). The rearrangement joins TRBV4-1 to TRBJ1-5, with D unclear. The CDR3 has 13 amino acids. The germline V gene has CDR1 MGHRA and CDR2 YSYEKL. V was clipped by 0 bases and J by 6 bases, with 6 bases between them. The CDR3 coding sequence is TGCGCCAGCAGCCAAGAGGGGATTCAGCCCCAGCATTTT. It encodes CASSQEGIQPQHF.

The chain combines TRBV6-4 with TRBJ2-1; perhaps D is TRBD1 or TRBD2 (6 bases each). V was pared by 5 bases and J by 3 bases, with 14 bases between. The CDR3 extends over 15 amino acids. In germline, CDR1 is MRHNA, CDR2 SNTAGT. CDR3 sequence reads: CASSPEGGNYNEQFF. Here the CDR3 DNA reads TGTGCCAGCAGTCCGGAGGGGGGTAACTACAATGAGCAGTTCTTC.

The genes are TRBV10-3 and TRBJ1-4, with TRBD1 matching over 8 bases. The CDR3 length is 17 residues. CDR1 ENHRY and CDR2 SYGVKD come from the germline V gene. Trimming removed 3 bases from V and 2 bases from J; junction bases left unmatched: 8. The CDR3, as DNA: TGTGCCATCAGTGATCCCGGACAGGGAGGCACTAATGAAAAACTGTTTTTT. It is translated as CAISDPGQGGTNEKLFF.

Only a few counts were recorded for this clone. The genes are TRBV4-2 and TRBJ2-1; no clear D. The CDR3 length is 14 residues. V lost 0 bases and J lost 7, with 10 bases in between. CDR1 and CDR2 (germline): LGHNA, YNFKEQ. The CDR3 DNA sequence: TGTGCCAGCAGCCAAGATAACCGTGAGAATGAGCAGTTCTTC. Translating gives CASSQDNRENEQFF.

In its sample, this clone was seen a few times. The chain is built from TRBV9 and TRBJ2-7; D might be TRBD1 (6 bases). Germline V CDR1 and CDR2: SGDLS, YYNGEE. The CDR3 loop spans 15 amino acids. V lost 0 bases, J lost 0 bases, and 10 bases lay in between. CDR3: CASSVAWGPSYEQYF. The CDR3 nucleotides read TGTGCCAGCAGCGTAGCTTGGGGGCCCTCCTACGAGCAGTACTTC.

The chain carries TRBV9 and TRBJ1-5; D is undetermined. The CDR3 is 14 amino acids. Germline CDR1 and CDR2: SGDLS and YYNGEE. The ends were cut back, 0 bases at V and 7 bases at J, with 11 bases in the middle. CDR3 coding DNA: TGTGCCAGCAGCGTAGCCGGGGAGGAACAGCCCCAGCATTTT. It specifies CASSVAGEEQPQHF.

This clone has only a few counts. The gene calls are TRBV6-5 and TRBJ2-7; 7 bases agree with TRBD2. Germline V gene lookup returns CDR1 MNHEY and CDR2 SVGAGI. This CDR3 comprises 13 residues. The V and J ends lost 8 bases and 6 bases, in that order; junction bases with no gene match: 10. CDR3 protein: CASWAGEVGEQYF. The CDR3 coding sequence is TGTGCCAGCTGGGCGGGAGAGGTTGGCGAGCAGTACTTC.

The J gene is TRBJ1-1, the V gene TRBV19, with TRBD1 as a possible D gene (5 bases). The CDR3 is 15 amino acids. Trimming left V 5 bases short and J 0 bases short, with 13 bases between. CDR1 is LNHDA and CDR2 is SQIVND in the germline V gene (reference sequence). The CDR3 region is CASSPQGPLNTEAFF. As DNA, the CDR3 is TGTGCCAGTAGTCCCCAGGGACCTTTGAACACTGAAGCTTTCTTT.

The V and J genes are TRBV5-8 and TRBJ2-7, with 13 bases lining up with TRBD2. Germline V gene lookup returns CDR1 SGHTS and CDR2 YDEGEE. The length of the CDR3 is 17 residues. V gave up 4 bases and J gave up 2 bases; unmatched junction bases: 9. CDR3 nucleotide sequence: TGTGCCAGCAGCCATCGATTCGGACTAGCGGGGGCCTACGAGCAGTACTTC. Encoded protein: CASSHRFGLAGAYEQYF.

The genes are TRBV13 and TRBJ2-7, with D uncertain. This CDR3 is 13 amino acids long. Germline assignment: CDR1 PRHDT and CDR2 FYEKMQ (reference sequence). V was trimmed by 6 bases and J by 2 bases, leaving 11 bases between them. CDR3 DNA sequence: TGTGCCAGCAGTGAAGGGCAGGCCTACGAGCAGTACTTC. Translating gives CASSEGQAYEQYF. The full variable domain, completed using reference TRBV13 and TRBJ2-7, is AAGVIQSPRHLIKEKRETATLKCYPIPRHDTVYWYQQGPGQDPQFLISFYEKMQSDKGSIPDRFSAQQFSDYHSELNMSSLELGDSALYFCASSEGQAYEQYFGPGTRLTVT.

This clone has just a few counts. The rearrangement links TRBV19 to TRBJ2-2; TRBD2 matches at 14 bases. The J segment lost 5 bases and the V segment lost 7 bases, leaving 9 bases of the junction unmatched. The CDR3 contains 17 residues. From germline, CDR1 is LNHDA and CDR2 SQIVND (reference sequence). DNA for the CDR3: TGTGCCAGTACTGATTTATGGACTAGCGGGGGGACCGGGGAGCTGTTTTTT. It is translated as CASTDLWTSGGTGELFF.

This clone was recorded only once. This chain connects TRBV27 to TRBJ1-4; tentative D call: TRBD1 (5 bases). The CDR3 covers 14 residues. Germline values: CDR1 MNHEY, CDR2 SMNVEV (reference sequence). The V end lost 3 bases, the J end lost 7 bases, and 12 bases lay between the germline ends. Here the CDR3 reads CASSLRQGFEKLFF. The DNA of the CDR3 is TGTGCCAGCAGTTTGAGGCAGGGCTTTGAAAAACTGTTTTTT.

The chain has TRBV7-6 and TRBJ1-3; 7 bases fit TRBD1. Unmatched junction bases numbered 4, after V lost 1 base and J lost 4 bases. CDR3 length: 15 amino acids. In germline, CDR1 is SGHVS, CDR2 FNYEAQ. Here the CDR3 reads CASSLGGTAGNTIYF. The CDR3 DNA follows: TGTGCCAGCAGCTTAGGAGGGACAGCCGGAAACACCATATATTTT.

V is TRBV27 and J is TRBJ2-5; 9 nucleotides line up with TRBD2. After removal of 6 bases from V and 5 bases from J, the junction contained 10 bases not matched to a gene. The length of the CDR3 is 15 residues. The germline V gene encodes CDR1 MNHEY and CDR2 SMNVEV (reference sequence). CDR3 loop: CASSPYGLALETQYF. DNA for the CDR3: TGTGCCAGCAGCCCATACGGACTAGCGTTGGAGACCCAGTACTTC.

The CDR3 is CASSKQDNEKLFF. The CDR3 DNA is TGTGCCAGCAGCAAACAGGATAATGAAAAACTGTTTTTT. The chain employs TRBV6-5 and TRBJ1-4, with D perhaps TRBD1 (5 bases). V dropped 6 bases and J dropped 4 bases, with 9 bases sitting between them. Germline assignment: CDR1 MNHEY and CDR2 SVGAGI. CDR3 length equals 13 residues.

This chain connects TRBV27 to TRBJ2-2; 8 bases line up with TRBD1. Germline CDR1 reads MNHEY; CDR2 reads SMNVEV (reference sequence). The CDR3 is 17 amino acids. J was trimmed by 6 bases and V by 5 bases; bases with no gene match: 14. Here the CDR3 reads CASSLTGGIGRAGELFF. The CDR3 region has the DNA TGTGCCAGCAGTCTCACAGGGGGTATTGGTAGGGCCGGGGAGCTGTTTTTT.

The chain is built from TRBV11-2 and TRBJ1-2, with unresolved D. Germline V CDR1 and CDR2: SGHAT, FQNNGV. Between the trimmed V and J ends, which lost 4 bases and 4 bases, there was a span of 19 bases. The CDR3 runs 16 residues. The CDR3 DNA is TGTGCCAGCAGCTCCTTAGCAAGCAGAAAGACCTATGGCTACACCTTC. Translated: CASSSLASRKTYGYTF.

The V gene is TRBV6-6, the J gene TRBJ1-3; D remains unclear. V lost 5 bases and J 7 bases, leaving 6 bases between the germline ends. This CDR3 contains 11 residues. CDR1 and CDR2 (germline): MNHNY, SVGAGI (reference sequence). CDR3 bases: TGTGCCAGCAGTCACCGGAACACCATATATTTT. This encodes CASSHRNTIYF.

This chain connects TRBV11-3 to TRBJ1-1; D ambiguous. Germline assignment: CDR1 SGHNT and CDR2 YENEEA. The CDR3 covers 13 residues. V was clipped by 0 bases and J by 6 bases, with 8 bases between them. This CDR3 is CASSLDSDAEAFF. DNA for the CDR3: TGTGCCAGCAGCTTAGACAGTGATGCTGAAGCTTTCTTT. Full variable domain (outside the CDR3, taken from reference TRBV11-3 and TRBJ1-1): EAGVVQSPRYKIIEKKQPVAFWCNPISGHNTLYWYLQNLGQGPELLIRYENEEAVDDSQLPKDRFSAERLKGVDSTLKIQPAELGDSAVYLCASSLDSDAEAFFGQGTRLTVV.

The chain employs TRBV4-2 and TRBJ2-2; unclear D gene. CDR3 length: 12 amino acids. Trimming removed 4 bases from V and 6 bases from J, with 6 bases in between. CDR1 is LGHNA and CDR2 is YNFKEQ in the germline V gene. CDR3 nucleotides: TGTGCCAGCAGCCCTGAATCCGGGGAGCTGTTTTTT. Protein: CASSPESGELFF.

The gene calls are TRBV7-4 and TRBJ1-3; D ambiguous. This CDR3 comprises 16 residues. Germline V lookup: CDR1 SGHVT, CDR2 SQSDAQ. V was clipped by 2 bases and J by 0 bases, with 11 bases between them. The CDR3 loop is CASSLIKEASGNTIYF. CDR3 in DNA: TGTGCCAGCAGCTTAATTAAGGAAGCCTCTGGAAACACCATATATTTT.

The chain links TRBV4-2 to TRBJ2-7; no definite D call. CDR3 length: 16 residues. V lost 0 bases and J 2 bases, leaving 14 bases between the germline ends. The germline V gene encodes CDR1 LGHNA and CDR2 YNFKEQ. CDR3 sequence: CASSQDWRNQAYEQYF. The DNA for the CDR3 is TGTGCCAGCAGCCAAGATTGGAGAAACCAGGCCTACGAGCAGTACTTC.